A single TCR beta chain is shown here with its context. Its specificity is not known. The sample comes from a study of OX40 agonist ivuxolimab in advanced cancers. Study overall: Patients were under 90% male with ages about 23 to 79, mean approximately 62.

The V gene's germline CDR1 is SNHLY and CDR2 FYNNEI. Between the trimmed V and J ends, which lost 7 bases and 4 bases, there was a span of 14 bases. CDR3 length equals 13 residues. TCRdb's table, derived via immunoSEQ multiplex PCR, lists solely in-frame clones and lacks some. The sample yields tens of thousands of clones, about 80% seen once. Peripheral blood came from all dose cohorts at three timepoints. Study-level results: People who partly responded at 0.1-3.0 mg/kg had some of the least clonal expansion seen.

The sequencing here drew on CD4+ or CD8+ T cells sorted from blood, taken in a trial of the OX40 agonist ivuxolimab. This TCR was sampled from an adult with an advanced solid tumor such as melanoma, head and neck, liver or kidney cancer. The chain joins TRBV2 to TRBJ2-7; tentatively, D is TRBD2 (5 bases). The CDR3: CASIRTTGYEQYF. The CDR3 DNA reads TGTGCCAGCATTCGCACCACGGGGTACGAGCAGTACTTC. Full variable domain (missing parts from reference TRBV2 and TRBJ2-7): EPEVTQTPSHQVTQMGQEVILRCVPISNHLYFYWYRQILGQKVEFLVSFYNNEISEKSEIFDDQFSVERPDGSNFTLKIRSTKLEDSAMYFCASIRTTGYEQYFGPGTRLTVT.